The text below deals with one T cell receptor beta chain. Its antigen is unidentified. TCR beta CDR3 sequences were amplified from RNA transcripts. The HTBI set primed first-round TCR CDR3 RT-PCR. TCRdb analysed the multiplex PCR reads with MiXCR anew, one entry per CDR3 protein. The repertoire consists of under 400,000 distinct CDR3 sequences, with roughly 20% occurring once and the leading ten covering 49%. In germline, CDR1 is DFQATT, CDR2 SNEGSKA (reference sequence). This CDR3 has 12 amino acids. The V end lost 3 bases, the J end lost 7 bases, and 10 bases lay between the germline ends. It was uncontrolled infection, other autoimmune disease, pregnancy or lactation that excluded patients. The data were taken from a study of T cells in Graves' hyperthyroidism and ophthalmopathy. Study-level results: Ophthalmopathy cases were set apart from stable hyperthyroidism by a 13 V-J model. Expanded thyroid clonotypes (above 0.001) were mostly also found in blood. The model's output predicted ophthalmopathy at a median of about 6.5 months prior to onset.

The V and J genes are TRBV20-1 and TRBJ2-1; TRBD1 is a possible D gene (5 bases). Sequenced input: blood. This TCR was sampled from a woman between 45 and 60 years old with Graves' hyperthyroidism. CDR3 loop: CSASSSGNEQFF. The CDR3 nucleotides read TGCAGTGCTAGTAGTTCAGGGAATGAGCAGTTCTTC.